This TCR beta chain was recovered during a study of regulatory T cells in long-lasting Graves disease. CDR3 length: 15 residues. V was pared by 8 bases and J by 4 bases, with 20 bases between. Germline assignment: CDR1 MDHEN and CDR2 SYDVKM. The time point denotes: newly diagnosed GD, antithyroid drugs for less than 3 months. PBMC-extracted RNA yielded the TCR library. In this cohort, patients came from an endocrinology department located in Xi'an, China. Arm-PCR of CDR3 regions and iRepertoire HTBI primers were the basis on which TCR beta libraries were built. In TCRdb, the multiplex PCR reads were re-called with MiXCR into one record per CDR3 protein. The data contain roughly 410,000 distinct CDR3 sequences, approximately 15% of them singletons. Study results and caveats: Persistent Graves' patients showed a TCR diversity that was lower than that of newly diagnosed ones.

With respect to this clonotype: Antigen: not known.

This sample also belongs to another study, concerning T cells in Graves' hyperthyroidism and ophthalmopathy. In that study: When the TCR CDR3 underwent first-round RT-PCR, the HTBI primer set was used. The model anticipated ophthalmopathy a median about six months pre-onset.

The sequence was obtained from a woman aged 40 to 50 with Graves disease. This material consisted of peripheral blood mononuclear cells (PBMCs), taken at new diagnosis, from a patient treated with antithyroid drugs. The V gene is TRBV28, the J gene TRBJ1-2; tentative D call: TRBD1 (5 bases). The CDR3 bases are TGTGCCAGCTGTGTTGGGACCCTTTCCCCCTATGGCTACACCTTC. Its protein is CASCVGTLSPYGYTF.